These 20 T cell receptor beta chains were all obtained from the same sample, sequenced in a study of T cells after yellow fever vaccination. From the 5' RACE reads, TCRdb called clonotypes with MiXCR, one entry per CDR3 protein. Of under 100,000 distinct CDR3 sequences listed, approximately 5.5% are singletons. Source: CD8+ T cells sorted from PBMCs, taken 10 days after the yellow fever booster vaccination. The receptor source for this set is a man in his late teens or twenties who received the YFV17D yellow fever vaccine.

This clonotype was observed a few times. This chain joins TRBV15 and TRBJ1-1, with D perhaps TRBD1 (5 bases). Germline CDR1 is LNHNV and CDR2 is YYDKDF (reference sequence). V was clipped by 0 bases and J by 4 bases, with 18 bases between them. The CDR3 runs 17 residues. In nucleotides, the CDR3 is TGTGCCACCAGCAGAGAAAGGGGCCCCGGGGGGGGCACTGAAGCTTTCTTT. It codes for CATSRERGPGGGTEAFF. The variable domain in full, completed from reference TRBV15 and TRBJ1-1, reads DAMVIQNPRYQVTQFGKPVTLSCSQTLNHNVMYWYQQKSSQAPKLLFHYYDKDFNNEADTPDNFQSRRPNTSFCFLDIRSPGLGDTAMYLCATSRERGPGGGTEAFFGQGTRLTVV.

This clonotype was seen a few times. One junction end does not reproduce the germline sequence, and a read error may be involved. V and J are TRBV7-7 and TRBJ2-3, with a possible D match to TRBD2 (7 bases). This CDR3 contains 16 residues. Germline assignment: CDR1 SSHAT and CDR2 FNYEAQ (reference sequence). The CDR3 region is CASSANVGGATDTQYF. As DNA, the CDR3 is TGTGCTAGCAGCGCTAACGTTGGGGGGGCCACAGATACGCAGTATTTT.

By sample fraction, this clonotype is medium-sized. The chain uses TRBV24-1 and TRBJ2-1, with D perhaps matching TRBD1 (5 bases). V shed 6 bases and J shed 4 bases, with 12 bases lying between them. Germline V gives CDR1 KGHDR, CDR2 SFDVKD. This CDR3 is built from 14 residues. The CDR3 loop is CATSLTGGYNEQFF. CDR3 DNA sequence: TGTGCCACCAGTCTAACAGGCGGATACAATGAGCAGTTCTTC.

A few counts support this clonotype. V gene TRBV27 combines with J gene TRBJ2-5, with TRBD2 matching 12 bases. This CDR3 has 17 amino acids. The germline CDR1 and CDR2 sequences are MNHEY and SMNVEV (reference sequence). The V segment lost 2 bases and the J segment 1 base; nucleotides outside the gene matches: 5. CDR3 sequence (DNA): TGTGCCAGCAGTTTACAGACTAGCGGGGGTATCCAAGAGACCCAGTACTTC. It specifies CASSLQTSGGIQETQYF.

This chain uses TRBV28 with TRBJ1-5; D uncertain. From germline, CDR1 is MDHEN and CDR2 SYDVKM. The length of the CDR3 is 16 residues. The ends were cut back, 6 bases at V and 2 bases at J, with 17 bases in the middle. The CDR3 is CASSQDRAGGNQPQHF. For the CDR3, the DNA is TGTGCCAGCAGCCAAGACCGCGCCGGCGGCAATCAGCCCCAGCATTTT.

This sequence joins TRBV7-6 and TRBJ2-7, with 8 bases lining up with TRBD1. The trim removed 0 bases at V and 5 bases at J, leaving 6 bases unmatched. This CDR3 region has 15 residues. CDR1 and CDR2 from the germline V gene are SGHVS and FNYEAQ. The CDR3 sequence: CASSLAGRGQDEQYF. CDR3 coding DNA: TGTGCCAGCAGCTTAGCGGGCAGGGGACAGGACGAGCAGTACTTC.

The V call is TRBV7-3, the J call TRBJ1-2; D gene unclear. The CDR3 is 13 residues long. CDR1 and CDR2 (germline): SGHTA, FQGTGA. V was pared by 5 bases and J by 3 bases, with 10 bases between. CDR3: CASSADGDYGYTF. In DNA, the CDR3 is TGTGCCAGCAGCGCGGACGGAGACTATGGCTACACCTTC.

This clonotype was seen a handful of times. This sequence joins TRBV11-2 and TRBJ2-7; D possibly corresponds to TRBD1 (6 bases). This CDR3 has 15 residues. V lost 5 bases to trimming and J lost 2 bases, with 16 bases between them. CDR1 and CDR2 (germline): SGHAT, FQNNGV. Here the CDR3 reads CASSPRGTGPYEQYF. The CDR3 region has the DNA TGTGCCAGCAGCCCACGCGGTACAGGGCCCTACGAGCAGTACTTC.

This clonotype came up many times. The rearrangement joins TRBV20-1 to TRBJ1-2, with a tentative D call TRBD1 (5 bases). This CDR3 comprises 13 residues. Trimming took off 4 bases at V and 4 bases at J, with 13 bases between the two ends. CDR1 is DFQATT, CDR2 SNEGSKA, per germline (reference sequence). DNA for the CDR3: TGCAGTGCTAAAGCCGGGACTTTCTATGGCTACACCTTC. It codes for CSAKAGTFYGYTF.

The chain joins TRBV10-1 to TRBJ1-1; D call uncertain. V shed 3 bases and J shed 0 bases, with 5 bases lying between them. CDR3 length equals 13 residues. Germline V gene lookup returns CDR1 WNHNN and CDR2 SYGVQD (reference sequence). The chain's CDR3 is CASSDHLNTEAFF. Here the CDR3 DNA reads TGCGCCAGCAGTGATCATTTGAACACTGAAGCTTTCTTT.

This clonotype was counted between two and nine times. The chain recombines TRBV27 with TRBJ2-7; D uncertain. The germline gives CDR1 MNHEY, CDR2 SMNVEV (reference sequence). The V gene lost 7 bases and the J gene lost 1 base, with 11 bases spanning the gap. The CDR3 totals 13 residues. CDR3 sequence reads: CASIDVSSYEQYF. CDR3 bases: TGTGCCAGCATCGACGTATCGTCCTACGAGCAGTACTTC.

This clonotype has a handful of counts. The rearrangement links TRBV7-8 to TRBJ2-7; no clear D. This CDR3 contains 12 residues. Trimming took off 3 bases at V and 1 base at J, with 4 bases between the two ends. The V gene's germline CDR1 is SGHVS and CDR2 FQNEAQ. In DNA, the CDR3 is TGTGCCAGCAGCTTTCTATCCTACGAGCAGTACTTC. The encoded protein is CASSFLSYEQYF.

This clonotype was counted ten times or more. The chain uses TRBV28 and TRBJ2-3; D may be TRBD1 (5 bases). The CDR3 length is 14 residues. The germline V gene has CDR1 MDHEN and CDR2 SYDVKM. The V and J ends lost 3 bases and 0 bases respectively, with 7 bases between them. The CDR3 reads CASSLGRSTDTQYF. Written as DNA, the CDR3 is TGTGCCAGCAGTTTGGGGCGGAGCACAGATACGCAGTATTTT.

This clonotype has a handful of counts. DNA of the CDR3: TGTGCCAGCACCCCCTTTAGGACAGGGGTCGGGGACCCATCCTATGGCTACACCTTC. Translation gives CASTPFRTGVGDPSYGYTF. The V and J genes are TRBV7-8 and TRBJ1-2, with TRBD1 identical over 9 bases. CDR1 and CDR2 from the germline V gene are SGHVS and FQNEAQ. There are 19 residues in the CDR3. Losses at the gene ends were 7 bases for V and 4 bases for J; bases not matched to a gene: 22.

This clonotype was observed a handful of times. The chain links TRBV14 to TRBJ1-6; D not certain. V was trimmed by 1 base and J by 8 bases, leaving 9 bases between them. The CDR3 extends over 14 amino acids. The germline V gene has CDR1 SGHDN and CDR2 FVKESK. The CDR3 DNA reads TGTGCCAGCAGCCAAGGGCACAGCTATTCACCCCTCCACTTT. Translating gives CASSQGHSYSPLHF.

This clonotype has at least ten counts. The V gene is TRBV28, the J gene TRBJ2-7; D might be TRBD2 (6 bases). Germline CDR1 reads MDHEN; CDR2 reads SYDVKM. The CDR3 covers 14 residues. The V gene lost 6 bases and the J gene lost 2 bases, with 14 bases spanning the gap. The CDR3 coding sequence is TGTGCCAGCAGCTTGGAGGGGAGGCCCTACGAGCAGTACGTC. This codes for CASSLEGRPYEQYV.

V gene TRBV9 combines with J gene TRBJ1-5; perhaps TRBD1 as D (6 bases). Trimming cost V 7 bases and J 4 bases, with 9 bases left between them. In germline, CDR1 is SGDLS, CDR2 YYNGEE. The CDR3 runs 12 residues. The CDR3 DNA reads as TGTGCCAGCGGCACAGGGAATCAGCCCCAGCATTTT. This codes for CASGTGNQPQHF.

This sequence joins TRBV12-5 and TRBJ2-3; TRBD1 matches 7 bases. Germline trimming cut 3 bases from V and 4 bases from J; bases unmatched to any gene: 13. Germline V gives CDR1 LGHNT, CDR2 FRNRAP. The CDR3 runs to 17 residues. The CDR3 nucleotides read TGTGCTAGTGGTTTAAAACCGACAGGGTACGTCCCAGATACGCAGTATTTT. As protein: CASGLKPTGYVPDTQYF.

This clonotype was observed a few times. J is TRBJ1-1 and V is TRBV5-1; D remains unclear. V lost 1 base to trimming and J lost 1 base, with 5 bases between them. The CDR3 spans 13 residues. Germline V gene sequence: CDR1 SGHRS, CDR2 YFSETQ. The CDR3 sequence: CASSLKGNTEAFF. CDR3 coding DNA: TGCGCCAGCAGCTTGAAAGGGAACACTGAAGCTTTCTTT.

Ten or more counts support this clonotype. The CDR3 bases are TGTGCCAGCAGTCCCCGGGACAGGGGGACCCAGTACTTC. Protein product: CASSPRDRGTQYF. The genes are TRBV6-5 and TRBJ2-5; TRBD1 aligns across 10 bases. The V and J ends lost 5 bases and 7 bases, in that order; junction bases with no gene match: 4. The CDR3 consists of 13 residues. Germline values: CDR1 MNHEY, CDR2 SVGAGI.